The source of this T cell receptor (beta chain) is a study of CD8 T cells in ankylosing spondylitis. Study findings and constraints: Before this, some motif variants had been reported in reactive arthritis synovial fluid and blood. There was a TCR beta motif, made of several highly homologous variants, that appeared characteristic of ankylosing spondylitis blood. Reportedly, significant enrichment of disease-linked clones occurred in matched ankylosing spondylitis synovial fluid. Disease-linked clones displayed a CD8+ phenotype and appeared relatively rarely in peripheral blood.

A single record per CDR3 protein comes from TCRdb applying MiXCR to the 5' RACE reads. The sample has a few hundred thousand distinct CDR3 sequences; around 24% are singletons. The CDR3 has 16 residues. V was clipped by 5 bases and J by 4 bases; unmatched bases: 9. The germline CDR1 and CDR2 sequences are MDHEN and SYDVKM. This clonotype was detected many times. The antigen remains unidentified. This rearrangement joins TRBV28 to TRBJ2-1; 9 positions agree with TRBD2. The sample taken for sequencing was blood, either unsorted or a sorted T cell fraction (not recorded which). This receptor was taken from a male donor with ankylosing spondylitis. The CDR3 DNA sequence: TGTGCCAGCAGTCCTCTAGCGGGACTGTGGTACAATGAGCAGTTCTTC. As protein: CASSPLAGLWYNEQFF.